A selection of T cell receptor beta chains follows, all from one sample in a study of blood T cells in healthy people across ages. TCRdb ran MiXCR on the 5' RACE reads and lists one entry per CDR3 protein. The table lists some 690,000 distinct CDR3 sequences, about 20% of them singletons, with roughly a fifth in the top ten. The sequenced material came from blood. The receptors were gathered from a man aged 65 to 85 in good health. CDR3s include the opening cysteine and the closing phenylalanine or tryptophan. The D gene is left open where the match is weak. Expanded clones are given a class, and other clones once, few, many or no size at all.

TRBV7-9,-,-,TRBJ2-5,TGTGCCAGCAGCTTACGGCCCTTATTGAGGGACCAAGAGACCCAGTACTTC,CASSLRPLLRDQETQYF
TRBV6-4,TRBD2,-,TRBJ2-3,TGTGCCAGCAGCGCACTAGCGGGAGAGTCAGATACGCAGTATTTT,CASSALAGESDTQYF
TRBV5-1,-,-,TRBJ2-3,TGCGCCAGCAGCGCCGCCCTTAACCGGGCCACAGATACGCAGTATTTT,CASSAALNRATDTQYF
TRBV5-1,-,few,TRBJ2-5,TGCGCCAGCAGCTTAGTCGGGAGCCCGGGTGGGCAGACCCAGTACTTC,CASSLVGSPGGQTQYF
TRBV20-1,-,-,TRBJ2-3,TGCAGTGCTTCCCTTTCAGATACGCAGTATTTT,CSASLSDTQYF
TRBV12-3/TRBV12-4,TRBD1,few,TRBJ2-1,TGTGCCAGCAGTTTTCTTCTCGGACAGGCTAGTGGGTTGAATGAGCAGTTCTTC,CASSFLLGQASGLNEQFF
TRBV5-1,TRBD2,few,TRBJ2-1,TGCGCCAGCAGCTTGGGACTAGCGGAGCCCAATGAGCAGTTCTTC,CASSLGLAEPNEQFF
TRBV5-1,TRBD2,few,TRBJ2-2,TGCGCCAGCAGCTTCACCTCAGCGGGGACCGGGGAGCTGTTTTTT,CASSFTSAGTGELFF
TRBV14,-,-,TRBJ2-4,TGTGCCAGCAGCCAACGATCCTGGGGCCAAGCCAAAAACATTCAGTACTTC,CASSQRSWGQAKNIQYF
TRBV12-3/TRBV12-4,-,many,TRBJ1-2,TGTGCCAGCAGCTACGGATACTATGGCTACACCTTC,CASSYGYYGYTF
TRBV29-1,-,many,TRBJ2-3,TGCAGCGCGCCCTCAGGGGCTAGCACAGATACGCAGTATTTT,CSAPSGASTDTQYF
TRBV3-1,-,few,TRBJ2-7,TGTGCCAGCAGCCAAGATCTGAGAACGTACGAGCAGTACTTC,CASSQDLRTYEQYF
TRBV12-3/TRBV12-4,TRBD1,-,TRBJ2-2,TGTGCCAGCAGTTTAGCTCGGGGACAGGACCCCGGGGGGCTGTTTTTT,CASSLARGQDPGGLFF
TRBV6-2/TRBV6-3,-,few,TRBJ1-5,TGTGCCAGCAGCCCTTCGGGGAGGGGATCGCAGCCCCAGCATTTT,CASSPSGRGSQPQHF
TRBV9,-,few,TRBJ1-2,TGTGCCAGCAGCGTAGCTACGGGGGAAGGAGGCTATGGCTACACCTTC,CASSVATGEGGYGYTF
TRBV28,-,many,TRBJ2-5,TGTGCCAGCACTCCTCAAAACCGGGAGACCCAGTACTTC,CASTPQNRETQYF
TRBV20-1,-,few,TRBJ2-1,TGCAGTGCTAGGCCCCATCCCCTGAAGGGAGGTGAGCAGTTCTTC,CSARPHPLKGGEQFF
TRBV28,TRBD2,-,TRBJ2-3,TGTGCCAGCACCCAAGGTCGTCTAGGCGGGAGCTTGAACACAGATACGCAGTATTTT,CASTQGRLGGSLNTDTQYF
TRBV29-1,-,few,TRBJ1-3,TGCAGCGTTGGGGGGCAGAAAGTTGGTGGAAACACCATATATTTT,CSVGGQKVGGNTIYF
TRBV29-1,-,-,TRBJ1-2,TGCAGCGTCGAGAACGGTGGTGGGGGCTTCGCTGGCTACACCTTC,CSVENGGGGFAGYTF
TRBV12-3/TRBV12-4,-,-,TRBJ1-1,TGTGCCAGCAGTTTTAATTCCCCCACTGAAGCTTTCTTT,CASSFNSPTEAFF
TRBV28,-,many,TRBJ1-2,TGTGCCAGCGGATACAGCGAAGGCTACACCTTC,CASGYSEGYTF
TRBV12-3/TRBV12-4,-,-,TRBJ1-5,TGTGCCAGCAGTTTGGGGCAGGGGAGTCGGAGCAATCAGCCCCAGCATTTT,CASSLGQGSRSNQPQHF
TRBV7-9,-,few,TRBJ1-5,TGTGCCAGCAGCCCAGAAACTGCTGGCAATCAGCCCCAGCATTTT,CASSPETAGNQPQHF
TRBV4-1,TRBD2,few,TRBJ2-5,TGCGCCAGCAGCCAAGACCGACTAGCGGGAGGCCGTGAGACCCAGTACTTC,CASSQDRLAGGRETQYF
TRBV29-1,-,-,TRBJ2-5,TGCAGCGTTGGAGGCCCTCAAGAGACCCAGTACTTC,CSVGGPQETQYF
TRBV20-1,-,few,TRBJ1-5,TGCAGTGCTAGTCGGCCAGGGCGAACCAATCAGCCCCAGCATTTT,CSASRPGRTNQPQHF
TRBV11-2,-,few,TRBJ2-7,TGTGCCAGCAGAACCGGGCCCGGGGACCCGTACTTC,CASRTGPGDPYF
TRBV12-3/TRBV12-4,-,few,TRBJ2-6,TGTGCCAGCCGGAACTCTGGGGCCAACGTCCTGACTTTC,CASRNSGANVLTF
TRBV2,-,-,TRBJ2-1,TGTGCCAGCAGAGGGACCCCTGAGCAGTTCTTC,CASRGTPEQFF
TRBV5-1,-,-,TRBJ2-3,TGCGCCAGCAGTTCCGACGGCGGGAACACGCAGTATTTT,CASSSDGGNTQYF
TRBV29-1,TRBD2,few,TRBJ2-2,TGCAGCGTCAAAAGGTCCGGGAGGGGCACCGGGGAGCTGTTTTTT,CSVKRSGRGTGELFF
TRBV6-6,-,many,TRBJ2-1,TGTGCCAGCAGTTACGGGGGGTACAATGAGCAGTTCTTC,CASSYGGYNEQFF
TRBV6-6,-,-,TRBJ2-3,TGTGCCAGCAGTCAACTAGGGACATCACGGGATACGCAGTATTTT,CASSQLGTSRDTQYF
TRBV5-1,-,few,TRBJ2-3,TGCGCCAGCAGCTTGGGCCCCAAGAGCACAGATACGCAGTATTTT,CASSLGPKSTDTQYF
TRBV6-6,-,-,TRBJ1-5,TGTGCCAGCAGTACCGTACAGGGCAAGCCCCAGCATTTT,CASSTVQGKPQHF
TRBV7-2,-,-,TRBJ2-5,TGTGCCAGCAGCTTAGAATTCAGGGCTGAGACCCAGTACTTC,CASSLEFRAETQYF
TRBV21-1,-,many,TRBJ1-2,TGTGCCAGCAGCAGCCCCGAGGGAGATTTGTTGAGACAGGGGTTGTGGGGCTACACCTTC,CASSSPEGDLLRQGLWGYTF
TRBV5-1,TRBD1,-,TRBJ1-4,TGCGCCAGCAGCCCTGAGACAGGGGGCTCAACTAATGAAAAACTGTTTTTT,CASSPETGGSTNEKLFF
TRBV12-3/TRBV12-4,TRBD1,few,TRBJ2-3,TGTGCCAGCACCTTCCGAGGGACAGACACAGATACGCAGTATTTT,CASTFRGTDTDTQYF
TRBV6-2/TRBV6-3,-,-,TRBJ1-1,TGTGCCAGCAGTTACACTGGGGTGAGCACTGAAGCTTTCTTT,CASSYTGVSTEAFF
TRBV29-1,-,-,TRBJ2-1,TGCAGCGTTGAAGATCTTGGGACCCTTTCCGGTGAGCAGTTCTTC,CSVEDLGTLSGEQFF
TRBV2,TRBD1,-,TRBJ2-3,TGTGCCAGCAGGGACAGGCTTATGGACAGGGGCTTTACGCAGTATTTT,CASRDRLMDRGFTQYF
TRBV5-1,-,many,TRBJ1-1,TGTGCCAGCAGTTTATTCGGAAACACTGAAGCTTTCTTT,CASSLFGNTEAFF
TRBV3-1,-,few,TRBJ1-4,TGTGCCAGCAGCCAGCAGACAGCCTTTAATGAAAAACTGTTTTTT,CASSQQTAFNEKLFF
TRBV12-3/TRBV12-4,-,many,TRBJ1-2,TGTGCCAGCAGTTCCCATCTGGGCTACACCTTC,CASSSHLGYTF
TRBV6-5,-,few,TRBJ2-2,TGTGCCAGCAGTTACGGGTCCGTCCCAAATACCGGGGAGCTGTTTTTT,CASSYGSVPNTGELFF
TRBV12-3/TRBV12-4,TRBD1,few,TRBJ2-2,TGTGCCAGCAGCGCCCGGGACAGAGCGAACACCGGGGAGCTGTTTTTT,CASSARDRANTGELFF
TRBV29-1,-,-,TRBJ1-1,TGCAGCGTTGATCCACAGGGCCGTACTGAAGCTTTCTTT,CSVDPQGRTEAFF
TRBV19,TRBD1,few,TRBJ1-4,TGTGCCAGTAGTGAAGACAGGGATGAAAAACTGTTTTTT,CASSEDRDEKLFF
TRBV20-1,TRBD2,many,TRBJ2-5,TGCAGTGCTAGAGTGGGAGGGGAGACCCAGTACTTC,CSARVGGETQYF
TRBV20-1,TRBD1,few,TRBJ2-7,TGCAGTGCCTTCGGGACAGGGAACTCCTACGAGCAGTACTTC,CSAFGTGNSYEQYF